This note documents a single TCR beta chain sequence. Its antigen is still unknown. This entry is derived from a study of T cells in localized non-small cell lung cancer. Findings and limits, study-wide: The greatest T cell clonality was found in uninvolved adjacent lung (higher than in tumor).

Measured with immunoSEQ multiplex PCR; TCRdb has only the in-frame clones, and not every one. The sample has 30,000 to 45,000 clones, around 90% seen once. Germline V gene data show CDR1 as MNHEY and CDR2 as SMNVEV (reference sequence). The ends were cut back, 4 bases at V and 4 bases at J, with 5 bases in the middle. This CDR3 has 12 amino acids. The chain is built from TRBV27 and TRBJ1-5; D call uncertain. Sequenced here: peripheral blood, sampled before any cancer treatment. The receptor was isolated from a female donor of 60 years or more with stage I lung adenocarcinoma. The DNA of the CDR3 is TGTGCCAGCAGTTCCCGTAATCAGCCCCAGCATTTT. The encoded protein is CASSSRNQPQHF.